These T cell receptor beta chains were read from a single sample in a study of response to subunit inactivated influenza vaccine. TCRdb recomputed calls from the RT-PCR reads with MiXCR, one row per CDR3 protein. The sample holds approximately 500,000 distinct CDR3 sequences, approximately 22% seen once. Separately, the same data were catalogued under a study of T cells expressing NK-cell markers.

The material was CD4+ T cells sorted from PBMCs, obtained less than 13 days after vaccination. These receptors originate from a man aged 45 to 65 who received an inactivated influenza vaccine. The CDR3 runs from the conserved cysteine through the conserved F or W. Each record gives: D gene, clone size, V gene, J gene, CDR3 DNA, CDR3 protein. The D gene is left open where the match is weak. The size of a clone is reported for some rows only, either as once, few or many, or as a class for expanded clones.

d_gene: NA
abundance: once
v_gene: TRBV20-1
j_gene: TRBJ2-4
CDR3nt: TGCAGTGCTTCAGAGACGGATTCTCAAGACATTCAGTACTTC
CDR3aa: CSASETDSQDIQYF

d_gene: TRBD1
abundance: NA
v_gene: TRBV9
j_gene: TRBJ2-2
CDR3nt: TGTGCCAGCAGCGTCGGGACAGGGGGCACCGGGGAGCTGTTTTTT
CDR3aa: CASSVGTGGTGELFF

d_gene: NA
abundance: NA
v_gene: TRBV11-2
j_gene: TRBJ2-7
CDR3nt: TGTGCCAGCAGACCGGTGAAAACTGAAATTAACGAGCAGTACTTC
CDR3aa: CASRPVKTEINEQYF

d_gene: NA
abundance: NA
v_gene: TRBV7-8
j_gene: TRBJ1-4
CDR3nt: TGTGCCAGCAGCTTAGCCCATGGAAGGAATGAAAAACTGTTTTTT
CDR3aa: CASSLAHGRNEKLFF

d_gene: NA
abundance: NA
v_gene: TRBV7-9
j_gene: TRBJ1-2
CDR3nt: TGTGCCAGCAGCTTAGATACGGTTTATGGCTACACCTTC
CDR3aa: CASSLDTVYGYTF

d_gene: NA
abundance: NA
v_gene: TRBV19
j_gene: TRBJ2-2
CDR3nt: TGTGCCAGTAGTTGGTCGGGGCCCGGGGAGCTGTTTTTT
CDR3aa: CASSWSGPGELFF

d_gene: TRBD2
abundance: NA
v_gene: TRBV27
j_gene: TRBJ2-1
CDR3nt: TGTGCCAGCACCGCGACCCCGGGACTAGCGGGTTCCTACAATGAGCAGTTCTTC
CDR3aa: CASTATPGLAGSYNEQFF

d_gene: NA
abundance: NA
v_gene: TRBV2
j_gene: TRBJ1-6
CDR3nt: TGTGCCAGCAGTGAAAGGACAGAACTCCACTTT
CDR3aa: CASSERTELHF

d_gene: TRBD2
abundance: NA
v_gene: TRBV7-6
j_gene: TRBJ2-1
CDR3nt: TGTGCCAGCAGCTTAGAACTAGCGGGAACAAGCTCCTACAATGAGCAGTTCTTC
CDR3aa: CASSLELAGTSSYNEQFF

d_gene: NA
abundance: many
v_gene: TRBV24-1
j_gene: TRBJ2-1
CDR3nt: TGTGCCACCAGTGACTCCTTTCGTTTGAACCACGGGCCTGAGCAGTTCTTC
CDR3aa: CATSDSFRLNHGPEQFF

d_gene: NA
abundance: NA
v_gene: TRBV30
j_gene: TRBJ2-1
CDR3nt: TGTGCCTGGAGTGTACATCAGGACAATGAGCAGTTCTTC
CDR3aa: CAWSVHQDNEQFF

d_gene: NA
abundance: NA
v_gene: TRBV7-9
j_gene: TRBJ2-2
CDR3nt: TGTGCCAGCAGACCAGGCACCGGGGAGCTGTTTTTT
CDR3aa: CASRPGTGELFF

d_gene: NA
abundance: NA
v_gene: TRBV12-3/TRBV12-4
j_gene: TRBJ2-3
CDR3nt: TGTGCCAGCAGCAACCCCCTTAGCACAGATACGCAGTATTTT
CDR3aa: CASSNPLSTDTQYF

d_gene: TRBD2
abundance: NA
v_gene: TRBV5-8
j_gene: TRBJ2-1
CDR3nt: TGTGCCAGCAGCTTGATCGGGGGGGCCTCAAATGAGCAGTTCTTC
CDR3aa: CASSLIGGASNEQFF

d_gene: TRBD1
abundance: NA
v_gene: TRBV4-3
j_gene: TRBJ2-7
CDR3nt: TGCGCCAGCAGCCAAGAGAGGGGACAGTTCTACGAGCAGTACTTC
CDR3aa: CASSQERGQFYEQYF

d_gene: NA
abundance: NA
v_gene: TRBV5-1
j_gene: TRBJ2-5
CDR3nt: TGCGCCAGCAGCTTGGCCAAGTTCGCAGAGACCCAGTACTTC
CDR3aa: CASSLAKFAETQYF

d_gene: NA
abundance: few
v_gene: TRBV7-9
j_gene: TRBJ1-5
CDR3nt: TGTGCCAGCAGCTTAAAAGGAAACGGGCCCCAGCATTTT
CDR3aa: CASSLKGNGPQHF

d_gene: NA
abundance: NA
v_gene: TRBV6-1
j_gene: TRBJ1-4
CDR3nt: TGTGCCAGCAGCCAGACATTTGCTAATGAAAAACTGTTTTTT
CDR3aa: CASSQTFANEKLFF

d_gene: NA
abundance: NA
v_gene: TRBV30
j_gene: TRBJ2-7
CDR3nt: TGTGCCTGGAGTGTAAAAGGGTCCTACGAGCAGTACTTC
CDR3aa: CAWSVKGSYEQYF

d_gene: TRBD2
abundance: few
v_gene: TRBV2
j_gene: TRBJ2-7
CDR3nt: TGTGCCAGCAGTGTTCTCCCGGGGATAGCGGGGGCCTACGAGCAGTACTTC
CDR3aa: CASSVLPGIAGAYEQYF

d_gene: NA
abundance: NA
v_gene: TRBV10-3
j_gene: TRBJ2-4
CDR3nt: TGTGCCATCAGTGCCCAAGAAGCACGACCAGGCATTCAGTACTTC
CDR3aa: CAISAQEARPGIQYF

d_gene: NA
abundance: many
v_gene: TRBV5-1
j_gene: TRBJ2-2
CDR3nt: TGCGCCAGCAGCTTGGCTCCAGGGGCGAATACCGGGGAGCTGTTTTTT
CDR3aa: CASSLAPGANTGELFF

d_gene: TRBD1
abundance: NA
v_gene: TRBV20-1
j_gene: TRBJ2-7
CDR3nt: TGCAGTGCAAGGACAGGATCCTACGAGCAGTACTTC
CDR3aa: CSARTGSYEQYF

d_gene: NA
abundance: NA
v_gene: TRBV5-1
j_gene: TRBJ1-1
CDR3nt: TGCGCCAGCAGCTTGGTAGGGGGGGCGAGTAGTGGGAACACTGAAGCTTTCTTT
CDR3aa: CASSLVGGASSGNTEAFF